This TCR beta chain comes out of a study of beta chain features in type 1 diabetes. Study summary: Taken together, all samples contributed roughly 100 million examined sorted cells.

Expressed TCRB transcripts were sequenced, since all the RNA that had been isolated was reverse transcribed. Method: immunoSEQ multiplex PCR; TCRdb's copy keeps in-frame clones and lacks some. The table lists some 230,000 clones, about 9.3% of them singletons. V lost 6 bases, J lost 2 bases, and 7 bases stayed unmatched. The CDR3 has 17 amino acids. The germline gives CDR1 MDHEN, CDR2 SYDVKM. There are a few counts of this clone. The antigen is undetermined. Study-wide results and limits: Equally in patients and controls, PCR might preferentially amplify shorter templates.

This sequence was found in a woman aged 18-29 years in good health. The sample consisted of naive CD4+ T cells from blood. J is TRBJ2-3 and V is TRBV28, with TRBD2 matching over 14 bases. CDR3 sequence: CASRYRTSGRPTDTQYF. The CDR3 DNA reads as TGTGCCAGCAGATATCGGACTAGCGGGAGGCCCACAGATACGCAGTATTTT.